One TCR beta chain is described in this entry. There is no known antigen for this receptor. No much larger clone is present one base from it, and per-base qualities are unavailable. At the junction V is shortened by 5 bases and J by 5 bases; bases outside the gene matches: 7. Its CDR3 holds 15 amino acids, cysteine through phenylalanine. The DNA shown is the 45-base CDR3, in frame from base 1. From a lookup of the germline V gene, CDR1 and CDR2 are SGHAT and FQNNGV. These data originate in a study of blood T cell repertoires in COVID-19 (TCRdb year 2020). Some background on the complete study: Collaborator samples came from the United States, Italy and Spain and covered acute and convalescent phases of COVID-19. The prospective study material was composed of cDNA or gDNA derived from T cells, B-cell-depleted T cells, or PBMCs. Subjects who had been exposed to COVID-19, were actively infected with it, or had recovered from it provided the deeply sampled blood TCRbeta repertoires that made up the dataset. The repertoires were released in a freely available public database intended as a resource for research on the immune response to SARS-CoV-2. The samples were drawn from the first 160 participants of the ongoing ImmuneRACE study and from over a thousand subjects provided by 6 global collaborators. A de-identified subject ID, COVID-19 status, age in years and sex were almost always included in the sample metadata. Where HLA class I and class II types were available, the types were taken from metadata supplied by the sample provider, not from assay-based typing. What the research found in general, with its limitations: How much clinical and demographic metadata was included differed by source and by participant, and the metadata was provided uncurated.

The immunoSEQ Assay, a bias-controlled multiplex PCR, was used to amplify TCRbeta CDR3 regions from genomic DNA. The source study handled its data this way. Nucleated cell counts per sample were estimated from amplification of reference gene primers within the assay. To quantify the absolute abundance of each unique TCRbeta CDR3 rearrangement, sequence reads were collapsed and filtered. For each sample, productive Simpson clonality was calculated as the square root of Simpson's diversity index over productive rearrangements. As stored in TCRdb, this immuneACCESS dataset retains in-frame rearrangements with V and J assigned. A fraction of the clones does not appear; measured against another copy, unresolved V genes explain less than half of the discrepancy, and the remainder lacks a known reason. V, J and clone size derive from that table, while D and trimming were established from the DNA sequence. Across this sample there are approximately 52,000 clones, with 85% to 95% seen only once. The top ten clones comprise about 3% of the sample.

The collaborating institutions used their own protocols to collect whole blood in K2EDTA tubes. Collaborator samples were shipped for TCRbeta analysis as frozen whole blood, isolated PBMCs, or DNA extracted from either sample type. This TCR derives from a man in his fifties or sixties with acute or convalescent COVID-19. The chain links TRBV11-2 with TRBJ2-2, with 8 bases in between that match TRBD2. Material: peripheral blood. The DNA sequence reads TGTGCCAGCAGCCTTAGCGGGGTCGGGACCGGGGAGCTGTTTTTT. It codes for CASSLSGVGTGELFF.